These 10 T cell receptor beta chains came from one sample sequenced in a study of T cells in tumors after PD-1 blockade. Profiled with immunoSEQ multiplex PCR; TCRdb holds only in-frame clones, not every one. This sample carries about 59,000 clones, about four fifths of them seen once, and the ten largest clones take roughly 13%. Sequenced material: PBMCs, taken before anti-PD-1 treatment. These receptors were obtained from a human donor with basal cell carcinoma.

This rearrangement joins TRBV18 to TRBJ2-5; 7 bases are shared with TRBD1. Germline V gene data show CDR1 as KGHSH and CDR2 as LQKENI. J lost 2 bases, V lost 4 bases, and 1 base had no gene match. CDR3 length equals 13 residues. The CDR3 DNA follows: TGTGCCAGCTCACTGGGACAGCAAGAGACCCAGTACTTC. It codes for CASSLGQQETQYF.

The V call is TRBV3-1 (or the pseudogene TRBV3-2), the J call TRBJ2-1, with 7 positions matching TRBD2. Per germline, CDR1 LGHDT and CDR2 YNNKEL (reference sequence). The V segment lost 0 bases and the J segment 6 bases; nucleotides outside the gene matches: 11. This CDR3 has 17 amino acids. The CDR3 region is CASSQDLSRGVANEQFF. CDR3 coding DNA: TGTGCCAGCAGCCAAGATCTTAGCCGGGGGGTTGCCAATGAGCAGTTCTTC.

This chain links TRBV5-1 with TRBJ1-5; D is possibly TRBD1 (5 bases). Trimming shortened V by 5 bases and J by 4 bases, and 7 bases separated the two germline ends. The CDR3 totals 12 residues. Germline V gene lookup returns CDR1 SGHRS and CDR2 YFSETQ. The CDR3 nucleotides are TGCGCCAGCAGTCGGGGGAATCAGCCCCAGCATTTT. Its translation: CASSRGNQPQHF.

In its sample, this clone was seen once. The chain combines TRBV4-1 with TRBJ1-5; 8 bases are a match to TRBD1. The CDR3 has 15 residues. Germline V CDR1 and CDR2: MGHRA, YSYEKL. Unmatched junction bases numbered 6, after V lost 4 bases and J lost 4 bases. Written as DNA, the CDR3 is TGCGCCAGCAGCCCTCTTGGACAGGGAAATCAGCCCCAGCATTTT. It encodes CASSPLGQGNQPQHF.

The chain employs TRBV7-8 and TRBJ2-3, with 8 bases aligning to TRBD1. The CDR3 has 15 residues. Trimming cost V 7 bases and J 6 bases; bases outside gene matches: 12. The germline gives CDR1 SGHVS, CDR2 FQNEAQ. The CDR3 DNA sequence: TGTGCCAGCATCCAAAGCAGGGGGCGACCCGATACGCAGTATTTT. Protein product: CASIQSRGRPDTQYF.

This chain uses TRBV5-4 with TRBJ1-4, with D tentatively TRBD1 (6 bases). This CDR3 spans 16 amino acids. The germline V and J ends were trimmed by 4 bases and 5 bases, with 18 bases remaining between them. The germline CDR1 and CDR2 sequences are SGHNT and YYREEE (reference sequence). Here the CDR3 DNA reads TGTGCCAGCAGCAACCGGGACACCGGGGGGAATGAAAAACTGTTTTTT. Translated, it gives CASSNRDTGGNEKLFF.

The chain joins TRBV6-5 to TRBJ2-3, with 9 bases lining up with TRBD1. The V segment lost 8 bases and the J segment 5 bases; nucleotides outside the gene matches: 8. This CDR3 is built from 14 residues. Per the germline V gene, CDR1 is MNHEY and CDR2 is SVGAGI. The CDR3 region is CASHNRGPRDTQYF. CDR3 nucleotides: TGTGCCAGCCACAACAGGGGGCCGAGAGATACGCAGTATTTT.

V usage is TRBV7-9 and J usage is TRBJ1-2, with D perhaps TRBD1 (6 bases). Germline lookup yields CDR1 SEHNR and CDR2 FQNEAQ (reference sequence). V was shortened by 3 bases and J by 5 bases, with 16 bases between the two germline ends. The CDR3 is 15 residues long. The CDR3 DNA reads TGTGCCAGCAGCTTGGCTATACAGGGTACATATGGCTACACCTTC. Translating it yields CASSLAIQGTYGYTF.

The gene calls are TRBV5-5 and TRBJ2-5; possibly TRBD2 for D (5 bases). Germline values: CDR1 SGHKS, CDR2 YYEKEE (reference sequence). The CDR3 length is 14 residues. V was pared by 4 bases and J by 4 bases, with 14 bases between. The CDR3 protein is CASSAREGRETQYF. CDR3 in DNA: TGTGCCAGCAGCGCCCGAGAGGGCAGAGAGACCCAGTACTTC.

V usage is TRBV10-3 and J usage is TRBJ2-5, with TRBD2 matching over 8 bases. Looked up from germline, CDR1 is ENHRY and CDR2 is SYGVKD. The CDR3 runs to 15 residues. The J segment lost 1 base and the V segment lost 3 bases, leaving 4 bases of the junction unmatched. DNA of the CDR3: TGTGCCATCAGTGATTGGCGGGGGGCCCAAGAGACCCAGTACTTC. Amino acid sequence: CAISDWRGAQETQYF.